This passage covers 27 T cell receptor beta chains from one sample sequenced in a study of HIV-infected patients and healthy controls. Whole blood was used without fractionation, so all unsorted peripheral T cells were included. About 450 ng RNA was reverse transcribed with alpha and beta constant-region primers. Each of the alpha and beta chains got its own library through chain-specific third strand synthesis with indices. TCRdb reprocessed the 5' RACE reads with MiXCR, giving one entry per CDR3 protein. The repertoire has about 18,000 distinct CDR3 sequences, approximately 9.1% of them found once; the top ten carry around 6.5%. Sequencing was carried out using blood. The receptors derive from an adult in good health.

This clonotype was picked up many times. The V and J genes are TRBV25-1 and TRBJ2-7; D is undetermined. CDR3 length: 10 amino acids. V was shortened by 8 bases and J by 2 bases, with 4 bases between the two germline ends. Germline V gene lookup returns CDR1 MGHDK and CDR2 SYGVNS. The CDR3 DNA is TGTGCCAGCGGCACCTACGAGCAGTACTTC. It specifies CASGTYEQYF.

Within the sample, this clonotype is medium-sized. This chain connects TRBV29-1 to TRBJ2-5; D may match TRBD1 or TRBD2 (6 bases each). Germline CDR1 and CDR2: SQVTM and ANQGSEA. Trimming shortened V by 7 bases and J by 5 bases, and 8 bases separated the two germline ends. This CDR3 spans 10 amino acids. The CDR3 loop reads CSAGGETQYF. The DNA of the CDR3 is TGCAGCGCCGGGGGCGAGACCCAGTACTTC.

This clonotype was observed a handful of times. The chain has TRBV19 and TRBJ2-3; no definite D call. Germline V gives CDR1 LNHDA, CDR2 SQIVND (reference sequence). Deletions cut 6 bases from V and 1 base from J, with 8 bases between. The CDR3 covers 13 residues. DNA for the CDR3: TGTGCCAGTAGGGACGGACGCACAGATACGCAGTATTTT. It codes for CASRDGRTDTQYF.

This clonotype is medium-sized. This chain uses TRBV6-1 with TRBJ2-1, with D perhaps matching TRBD1 (5 bases). This CDR3 has 15 amino acids. Between the trimmed V and J ends, which lost 6 bases and 5 bases, there was a span of 17 bases. Germline loops: CDR1 MNHNS, CDR2 SASEGT. CDR3 loop: CASRGRDSTHNEQFF. The CDR3 DNA reads TGTGCCAGCAGGGGCCGCGACAGTACCCACAATGAGCAGTTCTTC.

By sample fraction, this clonotype is medium-sized (0.01 to 0.1%). The V and J genes are TRBV7-6 and TRBJ2-1; 11 bases fit TRBD2. The CDR3 covers 15 residues. Germline-derived CDR1 and CDR2 are SGHVS and FNYEAQ. V lost 5 bases, J lost 9 bases, and 9 bases stayed unmatched. The CDR3: CASSASSGRAGEQFF. CDR3 DNA sequence: TGTGCCAGCAGCGCCAGTAGCGGGAGGGCCGGTGAGCAGTTCTTC.

The chain links TRBV20-1 to TRBJ2-1; TRBD2 aligns across 7 bases. The CDR3 runs to 15 residues. Per germline, CDR1 DFQATT and CDR2 SNEGSKA (reference sequence). Trimming cost V 6 bases and J 12 bases; bases outside gene matches: 20. CDR3 protein: CSAKVGGSPLDGQFF. CDR3 DNA sequence: TGCAGTGCAAAAGTGGGAGGGAGCCCCCTTGACGGGCAGTTCTTC.

This clonotype was seen repeatedly, ten times or more. The V gene is TRBV20-1, the J gene TRBJ2-1; TRBD2 matches at 7 bases. The CDR3 sequence is 15 residues long. Germline values: CDR1 DFQATT, CDR2 SNEGSKA (reference sequence). J was trimmed by 4 bases and V by 0 bases; bases with no gene match: 6. The CDR3 DNA is TGCAGTGCTAGAGATGCCGGGGGGAGGTACAATGAGCAGTTCTTC. Translation: CSARDAGGRYNEQFF.

Ten or more counts support this clonotype. The rearrangement links TRBV29-1 to TRBJ2-3, with TRBD2 matching over 12 bases. This CDR3 is built from 15 residues. Germline V gives CDR1 SQVTM, CDR2 ANQGSEA. Trimming at V came to 6 bases and at J to 2 bases, leaving 6 bases not matched to a gene. DNA of the CDR3: TGCAGCGTGGCCTGGACTAGCGGGATCACAGATACGCAGTATTTT. Protein: CSVAWTSGITDTQYF.

This clonotype was detected many times. The rearrangement joins TRBV23-1 to TRBJ2-7; the D gene is possibly TRBD1 (6 bases). TRBV23-1 is classed as an ORF, of uncertain function. V was cut by 9 bases and J by 3 bases, with 15 bases left in between. The CDR3 contains 13 residues. CDR3 nucleotides: TGCGCCAGATTTAAAGGGGGTTGCTACGAGCAGTACTTC. This codes for CARFKGGCYEQYF.

The V and J genes are TRBV29-1 and TRBJ2-7; 9 nucleotides match TRBD1. This CDR3 is 13 amino acids long. The J segment lost 4 bases and the V segment lost 6 bases, leaving 7 bases of the junction unmatched. Looked up from germline, CDR1 is SQVTM and CDR2 is ANQGSEA. The DNA for the CDR3 is TGCAGCGTCCCGGGACAGGGCCTGTACGAGCAGTACTTC. This gives the protein CSVPGQGLYEQYF.

At least ten counts were recorded for this clonotype. This chain uses TRBV10-2 with TRBJ2-2; possible D gene TRBD1, 6 bases. Trimming left V 6 bases short and J 0 bases short, with 8 bases between. The germline V gene encodes CDR1 WSHSY and CDR2 SAAADI. This CDR3 comprises 14 residues. CDR3 coding DNA: TGCGCCAGCAGGGACAGACCGAACACCGGGGAGCTGTTTTTT. Residues: CASRDRPNTGELFF.

This clonotype ranks as medium-sized. An end of the junction differs from the germline gene, which may be a read error. The CDR3 region has the DNA TGTGCCAGCTCATCGGAACAGGGACAGAAGCACTTC. Translated: CASSSEQGQKHF. This sequence joins TRBV18 and TRBJ2-4, with 7 bases that match TRBD1. The CDR3 is made up of 12 amino acids. The germline V gene encodes CDR1 KGHSH and CDR2 LQKENI.

There are many counts of this clonotype. This chain joins TRBV27 and TRBJ2-5, with D perhaps TRBD2 (6 bases). The length of the CDR3 is 14 residues. The germline gives CDR1 MNHEY, CDR2 SMNVEV (reference sequence). The V gene lost 2 bases and the J gene lost 3 bases, with 10 bases spanning the gap. CDR3 sequence reads: CASSLAGGEETQYF. The CDR3 coding sequence is TGTGCCAGCAGTTTAGCCGGCGGGGAAGAGACCCAGTACTTC.

The table lists this clonotype with a few counts. The chain employs TRBV11-2 and TRBJ2-1; 7 bases map to TRBD2. V dropped 6 bases and J dropped 10; count of bases not matched to a gene: 9. CDR1 is SGHAT, CDR2 FQNNGV, per germline. This CDR3 is built from 13 residues. DNA of the CDR3: TGTGCCAGCAGTCGAACTAGCGCTAGAGAGCAGTTCTTC. Its translation is CASSRTSAREQFF.

This clonotype has ten or more counts. The chain combines TRBV7-9 with TRBJ2-5; D could derive from TRBD1 or TRBD2 (6 bases each). Germline V gene sequence: CDR1 SEHNR, CDR2 FQNEAQ (reference sequence). This CDR3 spans 17 amino acids. V was clipped by 4 bases and J by 3 bases, with 21 bases between them. Here the CDR3 reads CASSYPLGGGGEETQYF. CDR3 in DNA: TGTGCCAGCAGCTACCCTCTAGGGGGAGGTGGAGAAGAGACCCAGTACTTC.

V and J are TRBV27 and TRBJ2-7; 8 bases fit TRBD2. The CDR3 loop spans 14 amino acids. Unmatched junction bases numbered 4, after V lost 5 bases and J lost 1 base. Germline CDR1 MNHEY, CDR2 SMNVEV (reference sequence). CDR3 sequence: CASSHTSGSYEQYF. CDR3 coding DNA: TGTGCCAGCAGTCACACTAGCGGTTCCTACGAGCAGTACTTC.

This clonotype has a handful of counts. The V gene is TRBV20-1, the J gene TRBJ2-1; no clear D gene. Germline V gives CDR1 DFQATT, CDR2 SNEGSKA (reference sequence). Trimming shortened V by 1 base and J by 1 base, and 8 bases separated the two germline ends. CDR3 length equals 14 residues. CDR3 DNA: TGCAGTGCTAGAGGTATAGTTTCCTACAATGAGCAGTTCTTC. It codes for CSARGIVSYNEQFF.

This clonotype is judged medium-sized. The chain joins TRBV6-4 to TRBJ2-3; D is uncertain. This CDR3 spans 13 amino acids. Germline loops: CDR1 MRHNA, CDR2 SNTAGT. V dropped 6 bases and J dropped 1 base, with 8 bases sitting between them. The CDR3 is CASSDMGTDTQYF. The CDR3 DNA reads TGTGCCAGCAGCGATATGGGCACAGATACGCAGTATTTT.

This clonotype has ten or more counts. The chain couples TRBV29-1 to TRBJ2-1; D perhaps matches TRBD1 (6 bases). The CDR3 covers 15 residues. V lost 4 bases and J 2 bases, leaving 15 bases between the germline ends. From germline, CDR1 is SQVTM and CDR2 ANQGSEA. In nucleotides, the CDR3 is TGCAGCGTTGTGTATAGGGACACTGCCTACAATGAGCAGTTCTTC. It translates to CSVVYRDTAYNEQFF.

This clonotype was counted at least ten times. The V gene is TRBV7-2, the J gene TRBJ2-1; D is ambiguous. Germline V gene data show CDR1 as SGHTA and CDR2 as FQGNSA. The CDR3 spans 12 residues. V lost 1 base and J lost 10, with 8 bases in between. CDR3 protein: CASSLGRAEQFF. CDR3 nucleotides: TGTGCCAGCAGCTTAGGACGAGCGGAGCAGTTCTTC.

By share, this clonotype counts as medium-sized. The chain is built from TRBV20-1 and TRBJ2-3; TRBD2 matches at 10 bases. Germline V gives CDR1 DFQATT, CDR2 SNEGSKA (reference sequence). The CDR3 covers 12 residues. This chain's CDR3 is CGSGRDTDTQYF. DNA for the CDR3: TGCGGGAGCGGGAGGGACACAGATACGCAGTATTTT.

This clonotype was observed many times. The chain links TRBV7-9 to TRBJ2-3, with D unresolved. The CDR3 has 15 residues. The V end was cut by 1 base, the J end by 2 bases, with 10 bases between. Germline-derived CDR1 and CDR2 are SEHNR and FQNEAQ (reference sequence). The CDR3 region has the DNA TGTGCCAGCAGCTTAGGTCGGTTGACCACAGATACGCAGTATTTT. Translating it yields CASSLGRLTTDTQYF.

This clonotype occurred a few times. The chain joins TRBV29-1 to TRBJ2-3; 10 bases agree with TRBD1. The V gene's germline CDR1 is SQVTM and CDR2 ANQGSEA. The junction had 6 bases not matched to a gene; V was cut back by 6 bases and J by 3 bases. The CDR3 has 14 amino acids. The DNA for the CDR3 is TGCAGCGTGCGTAGGACAGGGGGGACAGATACGCAGTATTTT. This translates into CSVRRTGGTDTQYF.

This clonotype was seen repeatedly, ten times or more. The chain is built from TRBV4-1 and TRBJ2-7, with 7 bases aligning to TRBD2. The CDR3 totals 13 residues. Unmatched junction bases numbered 2, after V lost 4 bases and J lost 2 bases. Germline values: CDR1 MGHRA, CDR2 YSYEKL. CDR3 amino acids: CASSLTSAYEQYF. The CDR3 coding sequence is TGCGCCAGCAGCCTTACTAGCGCCTACGAGCAGTACTTC.

This clonotype was recorded many times. V is TRBV3-1 and J is TRBJ2-2; D remains ambiguous. Germline CDR1 reads LGHDT; CDR2 reads YNNKEL (reference sequence). V shed 3 bases and J shed 8 bases, with 4 bases lying between them. CDR3 length equals 11 residues. CDR3 loop: CASSHSGELFF. The CDR3, as DNA: TGTGCCAGCAGCCATAGTGGGGAGCTGTTTTTT.

This clonotype appeared a few times. In DNA form, the CDR3 reads TGTGCCAGCGCCGGACAGGGAGGTGAAAAACTGTTTTTT. Translated, it gives CASAGQGGEKLFF. The chain employs TRBV6-1 and TRBJ1-4; 8 nucleotides agree with TRBD1. Germline V CDR1 and CDR2: MNHNS, SASEGT. Germline trimming cut 8 bases from V and 7 bases from J; bases unmatched to any gene: 6. CDR3 length equals 13 residues.

There are many counts of this clonotype. The chain couples TRBV6-5 to TRBJ1-1; D ambiguous. Trimming shortened V by 0 bases and J by 3 bases, and 8 bases separated the two germline ends. In germline, CDR1 is MNHEY, CDR2 SVGAGI. This CDR3 has 14 amino acids. The CDR3 is CASSYSPGDTEAFF. CDR3 nucleotide sequence: TGTGCCAGCAGTTACTCCCCCGGGGACACTGAAGCTTTCTTT.